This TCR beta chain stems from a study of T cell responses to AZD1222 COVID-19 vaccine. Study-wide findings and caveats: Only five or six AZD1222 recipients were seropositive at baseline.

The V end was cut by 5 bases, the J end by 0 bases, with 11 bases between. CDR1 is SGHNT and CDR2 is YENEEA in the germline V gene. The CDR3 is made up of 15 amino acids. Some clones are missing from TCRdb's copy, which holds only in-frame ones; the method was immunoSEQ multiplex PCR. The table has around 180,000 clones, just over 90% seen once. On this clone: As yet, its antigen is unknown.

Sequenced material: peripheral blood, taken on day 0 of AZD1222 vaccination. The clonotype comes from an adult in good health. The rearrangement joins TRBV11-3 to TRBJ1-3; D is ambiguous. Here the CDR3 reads CASSLDGSSGNTIYF. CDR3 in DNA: TGTGCCAGCAGCCTCGACGGGTCCTCTGGAAACACCATATATTTT.